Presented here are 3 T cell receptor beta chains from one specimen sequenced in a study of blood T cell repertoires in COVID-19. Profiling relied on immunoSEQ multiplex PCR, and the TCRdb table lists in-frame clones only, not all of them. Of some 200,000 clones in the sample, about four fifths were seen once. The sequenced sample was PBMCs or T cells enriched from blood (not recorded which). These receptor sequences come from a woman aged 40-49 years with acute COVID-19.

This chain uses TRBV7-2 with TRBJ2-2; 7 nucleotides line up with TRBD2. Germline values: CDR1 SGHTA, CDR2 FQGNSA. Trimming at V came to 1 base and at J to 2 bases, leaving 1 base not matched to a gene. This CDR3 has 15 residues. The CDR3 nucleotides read TGTGCCAGCAGCTTAGTGGGACTAAACACCGGGGAGCTGTTTTTT. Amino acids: CASSLVGLNTGELFF.

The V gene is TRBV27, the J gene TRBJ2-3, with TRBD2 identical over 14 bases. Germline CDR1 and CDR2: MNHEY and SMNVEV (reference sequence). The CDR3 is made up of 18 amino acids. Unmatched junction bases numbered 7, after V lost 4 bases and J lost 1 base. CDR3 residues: CASSYAGTSGRGTDTQYF. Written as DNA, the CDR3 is TGTGCCAGCAGTTATGCCGGGACTAGCGGGAGAGGCACAGATACGCAGTATTTT.

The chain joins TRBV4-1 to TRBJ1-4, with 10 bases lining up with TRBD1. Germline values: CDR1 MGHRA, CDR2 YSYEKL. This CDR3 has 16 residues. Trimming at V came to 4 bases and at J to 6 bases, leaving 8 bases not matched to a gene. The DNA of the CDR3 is TGCGCCAGCAGCCGAATCGACAGGGGGCCCTATGAAAAACTGTTTTTT. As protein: CASSRIDRGPYEKLFF.